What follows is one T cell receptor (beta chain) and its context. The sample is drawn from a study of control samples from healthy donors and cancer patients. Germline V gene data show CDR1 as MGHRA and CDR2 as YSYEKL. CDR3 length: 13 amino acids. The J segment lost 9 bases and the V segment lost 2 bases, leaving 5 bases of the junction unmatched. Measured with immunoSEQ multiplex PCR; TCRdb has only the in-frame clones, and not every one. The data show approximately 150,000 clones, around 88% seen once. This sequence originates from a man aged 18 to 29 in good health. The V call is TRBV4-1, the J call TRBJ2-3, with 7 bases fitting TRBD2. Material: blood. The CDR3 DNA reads TGCGCCAGCAGCCAAAAACCAGCGGGAACGCAGTATTTT. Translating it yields CASSQKPAGTQYF.